This T cell receptor beta chain was captured in a study of glioma-infiltrating T cells (dated by TCRdb to 2016 to 2017). Describing the broader study: Low-grade gliomas were represented by WHO grade II oligodendrogliomas or astrocytomas, and glioblastomas were represented by WHO grade IV tumors that were sampled at initial rather than recurrent diagnosis. To measure how far tissue and blood T-cell populations diverged, each tissue-infiltrating repertoire was compared against the peripheral blood repertoire of the same patient. Three low-grade glioma patients, about eight primary glioblastoma patients and three non-glioma patients contributing non-neoplastic brain tissue were included in the paired cohort. The sequencing target for blood libraries was roughly 4.5- to 11-fold coverage of about 960,000 peripheral T cells. Glioma tissue, non-neoplastic brain tissue and matched peripheral blood mononuclear cells were used as sources from which TCR alpha- and beta-chain repertoires were sequenced. Before surgery, glioma patients were given dexamethasone for six or fewer days. Beyond this particular receptor, the publication reports: VJ-independent divergence between tissue and blood was lower than expected in non-neoplastic patients but higher than expected in all gliomas, particularly low-grade gliomas. Tissue and blood shared very few CDR3 sequences, a result attributed to high CDR3 diversity and limited sampling. The group comparisons were based on small numbers of patients: three non-neoplastic, three low-grade glioma and several glioblastoma patients. Patients with low tissue-blood divergence were marked by a signature set of shared blood CDR3 motifs, and that set was depleted in highly divergent patients.

V lost 7 bases and J lost 1 base, and the count of bases not matched to a germline gene is 3. Looking up the germline V gene (reference sequence) yields CDR1 DFQATT and CDR2 SNEGSKA. From cysteine to phenylalanine, the CDR3 is 13 amino acids long. Only CDR3 DNA remains: 39 bases, in frame from the first base. Immediately after resection, surgical brain or tumor specimens were cryofrozen in liquid nitrogen, with peripheral blood cells collected concurrently. About this clonotype itself: Its antigen is unknown. No quality values exist for individual bases; no much larger clone is one base distant.

TCR alpha and beta CDR3 regions were amplified with the iRepertoire nested amplicon-rescue multiplex PCR (arm-PCR) platform from RNA. The input for one-step reverse transcription and amplification was roughly 100-400 ng of tissue mRNA or PBMC total RNA. Following bead purification, Illumina adapters were added through a secondary multiplex PCR, and the libraries were then gel-purified between 200 and 400 bp. Libraries carried internal 6-nucleotide barcodes used for demultiplexing. Libraries were sequenced on an Illumina MiSeq with 2x220 or 2x250 nucleotide paired-end reads. The original methods were these. Paired reads were merged using FLASH 1.2.11 and aligned with BWA-MEM to the GRCh37 human genome, and TRA and TRB reads were then extracted. V and J assignment used an IMGT-derived reference of cassette sequences and CDR3 motifs that included pseudogenes. Reads were translated in three frames, and productive CDR3s were defined by a C…FGXG motif without stop codons. Clonotypes were defined as unique combinations of V-J cassette pair and CDR3 amino acid sequence. Reads were filtered by Hamming distance, thresholded by each sample's sequence error rate in mapped regions. TCRdb redid the processing of the public reads, applying fastp at Q25 and MiXCR, and retained in-frame beta chains. Duplicate CDR3 protein sequences are folded into a single record with the most common DNA and genes. These V and J calls originate from TCRdb's pipeline instead of the authors' own analysis. The sample contains approximately 400,000 distinct CDR3 sequences, around 38% of them found a single time. The ten largest make up about 11% of the sample.

This sequence was found in a human donor with low-grade glioma or glioblastoma, undergoing nonglioma brain surgery, or in good health (not recorded which). The sample was glioma tissue, nonneoplastic brain tissue, or PBMCs (not recorded which). This receptor chain uses TRBV20-1 and TRBJ2-1; the junction holds 8 bases that match TRBD2. The CDR3: CSVVAGSYNEQFF. The DNA reads as follows: TGCAGTGTCGTAGCGGGATCCTACAATGAGCAGTTCTTC.